What follows are 11 T cell receptor beta chains derived from one specimen sequenced in a study of T cell changes during pregnancy in multiple sclerosis. Profiling relied on immunoSEQ multiplex PCR, and the TCRdb table lists in-frame clones only, not all of them. In the table there are roughly 75,000 clones, 89% of which are singletons. Sequences were derived from peripheral blood, sampled before pregnancy. The origin of the receptors is a female donor with multiple sclerosis, enrolled in a pregnancy study.

This chain uses TRBV7-6 with TRBJ1-1, with D perhaps TRBD1 (6 bases). Germline CDR1 is SGHVS and CDR2 is FNYEAQ. V lost 1 base and J 3 bases, leaving 12 bases between the germline ends. The CDR3 sequence is 15 residues long. CDR3 nucleotides: TGTGCCAGCAGCTTAGAGAGGACAGACTACACTGAAGCTTTCTTT. It translates to CASSLERTDYTEAFF.

The rearrangement links TRBV11-1 to TRBJ1-1; the D is unclear. Trimming shortened V by 1 base and J by 1 base, and 7 bases separated the two germline ends. Germline values: CDR1 SGHAT, CDR2 FQDESV (reference sequence). CDR3 length equals 14 residues. The CDR3 is CASSLVQKNTEAFF. Written as DNA, the CDR3 is TGTGCCAGCAGCTTAGTACAGAAGAACACTGAAGCTTTCTTT.

V and J are TRBV6-1 and TRBJ2-7, with a weak D call TRBD1 (6 bases). The CDR3 runs to 13 residues. V lost 7 bases and J 2 bases, leaving 12 bases between the germline ends. Germline-derived CDR1 and CDR2 are MNHNS and SASEGT. CDR3 sequence (DNA): TGTGCCAGCACGCGGACAGTTCCCTACGAGCAGTACTTC. Protein sequence: CASTRTVPYEQYF.

This chain links TRBV30 with TRBJ1-5; weak D call: TRBD1 (6 bases). The CDR3 is 14 amino acids. Germline V gives CDR1 GTSNPN, CDR2 SVGIG (reference sequence). V lost 1 base and J lost 6, with 13 bases in between. Here the CDR3 DNA reads TGTGCCTGGAGTGAGGACAGTTCTCGTCAGCCCCAGCATTTT. It yields the protein CAWSEDSSRQPQHF.

The V and J genes are TRBV11-3 and TRBJ2-7; no definite D call. V gave up 1 base and J gave up 5 bases, with 12 bases separating them. The CDR3 consists of 14 residues. The germline gives CDR1 SGHNT, CDR2 YENEEA. The DNA of the CDR3 is TGTGCCAGCAGCTTAGGTGGGCTTTCTGACGAGCAGTACTTC. The encoded protein is CASSLGGLSDEQYF.

This chain links TRBV6-1 with TRBJ1-2, with TRBD1 matching over 9 bases. This CDR3 has 16 amino acids. Germline trimming cut 3 bases from V and 8 bases from J; bases unmatched to any gene: 13. Germline CDR1 and CDR2: MNHNS and SASEGT. The CDR3 region is CASSDADYRGRVGYTF. CDR3 nucleotide sequence: TGTGCCAGCAGTGACGCTGACTACAGGGGGCGCGTGGGCTACACCTTC.

The chain's CDR3 is CASSTRTGDYGYTF. CDR3 sequence (DNA): TGTGCCAGCAGCACGCGGACAGGGGACTATGGCTACACCTTC. This chain links TRBV7-2 with TRBJ1-2, with 9 positions matching TRBD1. Germline-derived CDR1 and CDR2 are SGHTA and FQGNSA. Unmatched junction bases numbered 4, after V lost 5 bases and J lost 3 bases. This CDR3 spans 14 amino acids.

V and J are TRBV30 and TRBJ2-7; D not resolved. V was shortened by 7 bases and J by 2 bases, with 12 bases between the two germline ends. Germline lookup yields CDR1 GTSNPN and CDR2 SVGIG (reference sequence). The CDR3 is 12 amino acids. CDR3 sequence reads: CASTYLTYEQYF. CDR3 nucleotide sequence: TGTGCCTCTACTTACCTTACCTACGAGCAGTACTTC.

This clone was seen only a few times. This chain connects TRBV29-1 to TRBJ1-1; TRBD1 matches 8 bases. This CDR3 has 14 residues. The ends lost 6 bases at V and 5 bases at J; junction bases unmatched: 11. CDR1 is SQVTM, CDR2 ANQGSEA, per germline. CDR3 sequence: CSVALRTGKTEAFF. The DNA for the CDR3 is TGCAGCGTGGCCCTTAGGACAGGGAAAACTGAAGCTTTCTTT. Based on the CDR3 plus reference TRBV29-1 and TRBJ1-1, the full variable domain is SAVISQKPSRDICQRGTSLTIQCQVDSQVTMMFWYRQQPGQSLTLIATANQGSEATYESGFVIDKFPISRPNLTFSTLTVSNMSPEDSSIYLCSVALRTGKTEAFFGQGTRLTVV.

This clone appeared a single time. The chain uses TRBV6-1 and TRBJ2-6; the D is unclear. Germline assignment: CDR1 MNHNS and CDR2 SASEGT. The CDR3 spans 17 residues. Trimming pared 2 bases from V and 0 bases from J, leaving 11 bases between. CDR3 region: CASSEPGSLSGANVLTF. CDR3 DNA sequence: TGTGCCAGCAGTGAACCAGGATCTCTCTCTGGGGCCAACGTCCTGACTTTC.

The V call is TRBV2, the J call TRBJ2-1; the D gene is possibly TRBD1 (6 bases). The CDR3 totals 16 residues. Trimming pared 5 bases from V and 9 bases from J, leaving 23 bases between. CDR1 and CDR2 (germline): SNHLY, FYNNEI. The CDR3 is CASSIMQGKLGAEQFF. The CDR3 nucleotides read TGTGCCAGCAGTATCATGCAGGGAAAATTGGGGGCTGAGCAGTTCTTC. Full variable domain (rest looked up from reference TRBV2 and TRBJ2-1): EPEVTQTPSHQVTQMGQEVILRCVPISNHLYFYWYRQILGQKVEFLVSFYNNEISEKSEIFDDQFSVERPDGSNFTLKIRSTKLEDSAMYFCASSIMQGKLGAEQFFGPGTRLTVL.